Each of the 26 T cell receptor beta chains below was sequenced from the same sample in a study of shared clonotypes between healthy human individuals. Libraries were prepared by immunoSEQ multiplex PCR; TCRdb keeps only in-frame clonotypes and omits some of them. The table records around 1.9 million clones, about 93% of them present only once. The naive CD8 fraction comprised CD45RO-negative cells positively selected for CCR7 and excluded terminally differentiated effector memory CD45RA+ cells. The sample was naive CD8+ T cells from PBMCs. The receptors come from a young man in good health. Some clones in this sample may be carry-over from other donors' samples.

This chain uses TRBV4-1 with TRBJ2-7, with 8 positions matching TRBD1. The CDR3 runs to 15 residues. Per the germline V gene, CDR1 is MGHRA and CDR2 is YSYEKL. Losses at the gene ends were 2 bases for V and 5 bases for J; bases not matched to a gene: 8. The CDR3 loop is CASSQYDRGQDEQYF. CDR3 nucleotides: TGCGCCAGCAGCCAATACGACCGGGGACAGGACGAGCAGTACTTC.

The chain recombines TRBV27 with TRBJ2-5; a possible D gene is TRBD2 (5 bases). Trimming took 4 bases from V and 1 from J, leaving 7 bases between them. Germline V gene sequence: CDR1 MNHEY, CDR2 SMNVEV (reference sequence). This CDR3 comprises 13 residues. CDR3 in DNA: TGTGCCAGCAGTTCGCGGGCCCAAGAGACCCAGTACTTC. This encodes CASSSRAQETQYF.

The V gene is TRBV28, the J gene TRBJ2-7; unclear D gene. CDR1 is MDHEN and CDR2 is SYDVKM in the germline V gene. This CDR3 comprises 13 residues. Trimming took off 3 bases at V and 3 bases at J, with 9 bases between the two ends. The DNA of the CDR3 is TGTGCCAGCAGTTTCGGAGCGTACTACGAGCAGTACTTC. Encoded protein: CASSFGAYYEQYF.

This clone was seen once. The V and J genes are TRBV4-1 and TRBJ2-3, with 8 positions matching TRBD2. Germline V gene lookup returns CDR1 MGHRA and CDR2 YSYEKL. V lost 0 bases to trimming and J lost 2 bases; unmatched junction nucleotides: 10. The CDR3 extends over 18 amino acids. The CDR3 is CASSQEAPGLGITDTQYF. DNA of the CDR3: TGCGCCAGCAGCCAAGAGGCGCCGGGACTAGGGATCACAGATACGCAGTATTTT.

The chain couples TRBV5-6 to TRBJ2-7, with D tentatively TRBD2 (7 bases). The CDR3 is 16 residues long. Per germline, CDR1 SGHDT and CDR2 YYEEEE. V was pared by 0 bases and J by 2 bases, with 15 bases between. CDR3 sequence (DNA): TGTGCCAGCAGCTTGGCCGAGCAGGGGAGGGCCTACGAGCAGTACTTC. As protein: CASSLAEQGRAYEQYF. The full variable domain, its missing parts supplied by reference TRBV5-6 and TRBJ2-7, is DAGVTQSPTHLIKTRGQQVTLRCSPKSGHDTVSWYQQALGQGPQFIFQYYEEEERQRGNFPDRFSGHQFPNYSSELNVNALLLGDSALYLCASSLAEQGRAYEQYFGPGTRLTVT.

The V gene is TRBV19, the J gene TRBJ2-3, with 7 positions matching TRBD2. The length of the CDR3 is 16 residues. The V and J ends lost 5 bases and 3 bases, in that order; junction bases with no gene match: 11. Germline values: CDR1 LNHDA, CDR2 SQIVND (reference sequence). The CDR3 loop is CASSPPPGLQTDTQYF. CDR3 DNA sequence: TGTGCCAGTAGTCCCCCCCCGGGACTACAAACAGATACGCAGTATTTT.

The chain recombines TRBV6-1 with TRBJ2-1, with a weak D call TRBD2 (5 bases). The CDR3 contains 15 residues. V dropped 2 bases and J dropped 7 bases, with 15 bases sitting between them. CDR1 is MNHNS, CDR2 SASEGT, per germline. The chain's CDR3 is CASSERLPLGNEQFF. The CDR3 region has the DNA TGTGCCAGCAGTGAACGACTACCGTTGGGGAATGAGCAGTTCTTC.

The chain joins TRBV18 to TRBJ1-5; D unresolved. This CDR3 region has 15 residues. V lost 3 bases, J lost 0 bases, and 9 bases lay in between. Germline V gene sequence: CDR1 KGHSH, CDR2 LQKENI. In nucleotides, the CDR3 is TGTGCCAGCTCACCTTTGGGGTATAGCAATCAGCCCCAGCATTTT. Translating it yields CASSPLGYSNQPQHF.

The chain has TRBV4-1 and TRBJ2-7, with D possibly matching TRBD1 (6 bases). Germline values: CDR1 MGHRA, CDR2 YSYEKL. The CDR3 is 16 residues long. Trimming removed 2 bases at V and 4 bases at J, with 18 bases between. For the CDR3, the DNA is TGCGCCAGCAGCCAACTTCGGACAGAACATGGGTACGAGCAGTACTTC. As protein: CASSQLRTEHGYEQYF.

This chain joins TRBV19 and TRBJ1-1; D ambiguous. The germline V gene encodes CDR1 LNHDA and CDR2 SQIVND (reference sequence). The CDR3 is made up of 12 amino acids. The ends were cut back, 2 bases at V and 7 bases at J, with 8 bases in the middle. The CDR3: CASSISGIEAFF. In nucleotides, the CDR3 is TGTGCCAGTAGTATAAGCGGAATTGAAGCTTTCTTT.

The V gene is TRBV13, the J gene TRBJ2-1, with a possible D match to TRBD2 (6 bases). CDR1 and CDR2 (germline): PRHDT, FYEKMQ (reference sequence). V was cut by 0 bases and J by 15 bases, with 12 bases left in between. This CDR3 spans 12 amino acids. The CDR3 loop is CASSLGRGSGFF. CDR3 coding DNA: TGTGCCAGCAGCTTAGGCCGGGGGTCCGGGTTCTTC.

The J gene is TRBJ1-5, the V gene TRBV6-5, with D uncertain. The V end was cut by 2 bases, the J end by 5 bases, with 7 bases between. Germline-derived CDR1 and CDR2 are MNHEY and SVGAGI. This CDR3 has 13 amino acids. CDR3 region: CASSYKGYQPQHF. CDR3 nucleotide sequence: TGTGCCAGCAGTTACAAAGGGTATCAGCCCCAGCATTTT.

The V call is TRBV7-9, the J call TRBJ2-7, with D tentatively TRBD1 (6 bases). In germline, CDR1 is SEHNR, CDR2 FQNEAQ (reference sequence). CDR3 length equals 16 residues. Trimming left V 4 bases short and J 2 bases short, with 18 bases between. CDR3 nucleotides: TGTGCCAGCAGCTATCAGACAGGAGTCTACCCCTACGAGCAGTACTTC. Protein product: CASSYQTGVYPYEQYF.

This chain connects TRBV28 to TRBJ2-7, with no clear D. The CDR3 sequence is 13 residues long. Germline V gene lookup returns CDR1 MDHEN and CDR2 SYDVKM. The V end lost 7 bases, the J end lost 9 bases, and 19 bases lay between the germline ends. CDR3 nucleotide sequence: TGTGCCAGCACCAACCTTGGACGCCCCGGGCAGTACTTC. This codes for CASTNLGRPGQYF.

V and J are TRBV7-9 and TRBJ2-1; 12 positions match TRBD2. The trim removed 4 bases at V and 8 bases at J, leaving 9 bases unmatched. Germline CDR1 reads SEHNR; CDR2 reads FQNEAQ (reference sequence). The CDR3 is 16 amino acids. The CDR3 region has the DNA TGTGCCAGCAGCTCCGGGCCTAGCGGGAGGGCCGATGAGCAGTTCTTC. Residues: CASSSGPSGRADEQFF. The full variable domain, in which reference TRBV7-9 and TRBJ2-1 provide the parts outside the CDR3, is DTGVSQNPRHKITKRGQNVTFRCDPISEHNRLYWYRQTLGQGPEFLTYFQNEAQLEKSRLLSDRFSAERPKGSFSTLEIQRTEQGDSAMYLCASSSGPSGRADEQFFGPGTRLTVL.

The genes are TRBV29-1 and TRBJ2-2; 8 positions match TRBD1. CDR3 length equals 17 residues. V dropped 6 bases and J dropped 3; count of bases not matched to a gene: 15. Looked up from germline, CDR1 is SQVTM and CDR2 is ANQGSEA. CDR3 sequence reads: CSVRTYSQGADTGELFF. The CDR3 nucleotides read TGCAGCGTACGAACTTACAGCCAGGGGGCAGACACCGGGGAGCTGTTTTTT.

V gene TRBV9 combines with J gene TRBJ2-7, with TRBD2 as a possible D gene (5 bases). Germline V gene lookup returns CDR1 SGDLS and CDR2 YYNGEE. The CDR3 covers 15 residues. V lost 4 bases and J lost 0, with 14 bases in between. The CDR3 spells CASSPYGGSSYEQYF. Here the CDR3 DNA reads TGTGCCAGCAGCCCATACGGAGGAAGCTCCTACGAGCAGTACTTC.

The genes are TRBV4-1 and TRBJ2-3; D not certain. Germline V lookup: CDR1 MGHRA, CDR2 YSYEKL. Trimming removed 0 bases from V and 8 bases from J, with 9 bases in between. The CDR3 loop spans 13 amino acids. The CDR3 loop reads CASSQDGPGTQYF. CDR3 sequence (DNA): TGCGCCAGCAGCCAAGATGGGCCGGGTACGCAGTATTTT.

V gene TRBV29-1 combines with J gene TRBJ2-7; D perhaps matches TRBD1 (6 bases). The CDR3 covers 12 residues. V dropped 6 bases and J dropped 4 bases, with 13 bases sitting between them. Germline V CDR1 and CDR2: SQVTM, ANQGSEA. The CDR3 region has the DNA TGCAGCGTAGGCAGGGGCGCATACGAGCAGTACTTC. Amino acids: CSVGRGAYEQYF.

The chain couples TRBV28 to TRBJ1-2; 7 bases line up with TRBD1. The ends lost 4 bases at V and 4 bases at J; junction bases unmatched: 6. CDR3 length equals 14 residues. The germline V gene has CDR1 MDHEN and CDR2 SYDVKM. The CDR3 coding sequence is TGTGCCAGCAGTTCCGTGGACAGGAGCTATGGCTACACCTTC. It encodes CASSSVDRSYGYTF.

This sequence joins TRBV6-6 and TRBJ1-1, with D hard to call. Germline V gives CDR1 MNHNY, CDR2 SVGAGI (reference sequence). The CDR3 consists of 13 residues. V lost 6 bases and J lost 0, with 8 bases in between. CDR3 sequence: CASSHTLNTEAFF. CDR3 in DNA: TGTGCCAGCAGCCACACCTTGAACACTGAAGCTTTCTTT.

V gene TRBV2 combines with J gene TRBJ2-7; 7 bases line up with TRBD1. The V segment lost 6 bases and the J segment 1 base; nucleotides outside the gene matches: 3. CDR1 and CDR2 from the germline V gene are SNHLY and FYNNEI. The CDR3 consists of 13 residues. CDR3 protein: CASSPGQSYEQYF. The CDR3 nucleotides read TGTGCCAGCAGCCCGGGACAGTCCTACGAGCAGTACTTC.

The CDR3 is CASSEGTSGDTYNEQFF. The CDR3 nucleotides are TGTGCCAGCAGCGAGGGGACTAGCGGGGATACCTACAATGAGCAGTTCTTC. V and J are TRBV5-6 and TRBJ2-1, with 13 bases lining up with TRBD2. After removal of 4 bases from V and 2 bases from J, the junction contained 6 bases not matched to a gene. From germline, CDR1 is SGHDT and CDR2 YYEEEE. The CDR3 has 17 amino acids.

This chain uses TRBV10-3 with TRBJ1-5; D is possibly TRBD1 (5 bases). V was trimmed by 0 bases and J by 7 bases, leaving 16 bases between them. Germline V gives CDR1 ENHRY, CDR2 SYGVKD. The CDR3 is 16 amino acids. CDR3 residues: CAISESRRGGGQPQHF. Written as DNA, the CDR3 is TGTGCCATCAGTGAGTCGAGGAGGGGAGGAGGACAGCCCCAGCATTTT.

V is TRBV7-2 and J is TRBJ2-5, with TRBD2 as a possible D gene (6 bases). CDR1 and CDR2 (germline): SGHTA, FQGNSA. The CDR3 runs to 17 residues. The V and J ends lost 1 base and 0 bases respectively, with 15 bases between them. The CDR3 bases are TGTGCCAGCAGCTTAGTGGCGGGACCGATATACCAAGAGACCCAGTACTTC. As protein: CASSLVAGPIYQETQYF.

V is TRBV27 and J is TRBJ2-1; D uncertain. Trimming pared 3 bases from V and 8 bases from J, leaving 14 bases between. The CDR3 is 14 amino acids. The germline CDR1 and CDR2 sequences are MNHEY and SMNVEV (reference sequence). This chain's CDR3 is CASSFFGEKDEQFF. CDR3 bases: TGTGCCAGCAGTTTTTTTGGCGAAAAGGATGAGCAGTTCTTC.